Listed below are T cell receptor beta chains from one sample, sequenced in a study of blood T cell repertoires in COVID-19. Measured with immunoSEQ multiplex PCR; TCRdb has only the in-frame clones, and not every one. The profile covers 150,000 to 200,000 clones, with around 90% appearing a single time and 5% to 6.5% taken by the ten largest. Input material: peripheral blood. The receptor set was obtained from a man between 35 and 55 years old with active or convalescent COVID-19. Each CDR3 is given with its conserved first and last residue. Fields, in order: D gene, J gene, V gene, clone size, CDR3 protein, CDR3 DNA. D genes are given only for firm matches. Clone size appears in some rows only: once, few, many, or a class for an expanded clone.

D: TRBD2; J: TRBJ2-7; V: TRBV10-3; size: NA; CDR3: CAISESSGLAGGSYEQYF; DNA: TGTGCCATCAGTGAGTCGTCCGGTCTAGCGGGGGGCTCCTACGAGCAGTACTTC
D: TRBD2; J: TRBJ2-1; V: TRBV19; size: NA; CDR3: CASSSGGAYNEQFF; DNA: TGTGCCAGTAGTAGCGGGGGGGCTTACAATGAGCAGTTCTTC
D: TRBD2; J: TRBJ2-1; V: TRBV18; size: once; CDR3: CASSLRTGLAGMDEQFF; DNA: TGTGCCAGCTCACTGAGAACGGGACTAGCGGGAATGGATGAGCAGTTCTTC
D: NA; J: TRBJ2-3; V: TRBV7-2; size: NA; CDR3: CASSLFGETDTQYF; DNA: TGTGCCAGCAGCTTATTCGGGGAGACAGATACGCAGTATTTT
D: NA; J: TRBJ2-7; V: TRBV19; size: NA; CDR3: CASSIGQFNTYEQYF; DNA: TGTGCCAGTAGTATAGGACAGTTTAACACCTACGAGCAGTACTTC
D: NA; J: TRBJ1-1; V: TRBV19; size: NA; CDR3: CASSITGSEAFF; DNA: TGTGCCAGTAGTATAACGGGGTCTGAAGCTTTCTTT
D: NA; J: TRBJ2-6; V: TRBV5-6; size: NA; CDR3: CASSLWGSGANVLTF; DNA: TGTGCCAGCAGCTTGTGGGGCTCCGGGGCCAACGTCCTGACTTTC
D: NA; J: TRBJ2-7; V: TRBV12-5; size: NA; CDR3: CASGLVRGSEQYF; DNA: TGTGCTAGTGGTTTGGTACGGGGATCCGAGCAGTACTTC
D: TRBD1; J: TRBJ2-1; V: TRBV5-8; size: NA; CDR3: CASSLAFFQGAYNEQFF; DNA: TGTGCCAGCAGCTTGGCCTTTTTTCAGGGGGCCTACAATGAGCAGTTCTTC
D: TRBD1; J: TRBJ1-5; V: TRBV30; size: NA; CDR3: CAWSTTRWTGLINQPQHF; DNA: TGTGCCTGGAGTACAACTCGGTGGACAGGGCTGATCAATCAGCCCCAGCATTTT